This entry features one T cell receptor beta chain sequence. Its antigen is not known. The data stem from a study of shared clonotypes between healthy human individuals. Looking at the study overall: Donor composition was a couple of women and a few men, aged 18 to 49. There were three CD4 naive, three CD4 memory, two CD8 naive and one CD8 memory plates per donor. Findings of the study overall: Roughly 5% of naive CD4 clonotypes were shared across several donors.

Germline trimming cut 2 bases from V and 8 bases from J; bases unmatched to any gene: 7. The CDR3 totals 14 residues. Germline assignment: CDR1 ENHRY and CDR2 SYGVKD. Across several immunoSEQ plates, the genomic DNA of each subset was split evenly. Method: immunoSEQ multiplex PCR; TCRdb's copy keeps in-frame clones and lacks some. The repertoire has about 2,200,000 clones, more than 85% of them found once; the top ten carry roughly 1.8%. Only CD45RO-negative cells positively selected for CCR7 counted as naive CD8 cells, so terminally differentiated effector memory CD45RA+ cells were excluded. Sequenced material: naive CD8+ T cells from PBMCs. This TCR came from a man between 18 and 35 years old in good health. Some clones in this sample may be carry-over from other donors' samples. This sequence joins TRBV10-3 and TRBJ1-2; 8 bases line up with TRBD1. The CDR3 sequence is CAISEHPAGGGYTF. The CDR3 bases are TGTGCCATCAGTGAGCACCCGGCAGGGGGCGGCTACACCTTC.